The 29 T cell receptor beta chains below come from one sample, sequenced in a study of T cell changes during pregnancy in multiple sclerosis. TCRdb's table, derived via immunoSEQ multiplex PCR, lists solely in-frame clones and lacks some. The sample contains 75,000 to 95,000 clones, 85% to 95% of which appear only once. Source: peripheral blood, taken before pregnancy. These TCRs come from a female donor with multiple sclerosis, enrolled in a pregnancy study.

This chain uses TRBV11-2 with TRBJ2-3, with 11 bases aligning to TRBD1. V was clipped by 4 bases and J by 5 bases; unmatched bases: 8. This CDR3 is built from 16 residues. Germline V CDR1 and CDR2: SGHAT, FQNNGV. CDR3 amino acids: CASSSMGQGGVDTQYF. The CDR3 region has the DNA TGTGCCAGCAGCTCAATGGGACAGGGGGGGGTAGATACGCAGTATTTT.

The CDR3 reads CASSQVATLNTGELFF. CDR3 bases: TGCGCCAGCAGCCAAGTAGCCACTTTGAACACCGGGGAGCTGTTTTTT. The chain couples TRBV4-1 to TRBJ2-2; D gene uncertain. V was trimmed by 1 base and J by 1 base, leaving 10 bases between them. From germline, CDR1 is MGHRA and CDR2 YSYEKL. The CDR3 is 16 residues long.

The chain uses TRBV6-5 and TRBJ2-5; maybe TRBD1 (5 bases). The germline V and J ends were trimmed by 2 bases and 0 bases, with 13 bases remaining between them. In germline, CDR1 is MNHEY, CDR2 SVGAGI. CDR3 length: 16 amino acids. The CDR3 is CASSYRRTRYQETQYF. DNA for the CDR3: TGTGCCAGCAGTTACCGTAGGACAAGGTACCAAGAGACCCAGTACTTC.

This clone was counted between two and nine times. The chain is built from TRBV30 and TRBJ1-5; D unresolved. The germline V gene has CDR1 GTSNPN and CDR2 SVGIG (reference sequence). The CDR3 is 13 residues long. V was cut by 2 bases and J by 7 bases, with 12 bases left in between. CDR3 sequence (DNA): TGTGCCTGGAGTAATGGAGGCTACCAGCCCCAGCATTTT. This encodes CAWSNGGYQPQHF.

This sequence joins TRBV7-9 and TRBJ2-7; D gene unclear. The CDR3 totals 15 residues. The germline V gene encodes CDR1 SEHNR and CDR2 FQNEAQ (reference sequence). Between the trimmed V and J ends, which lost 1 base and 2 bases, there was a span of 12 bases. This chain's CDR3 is CASSLDSSTTYEQYF. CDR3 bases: TGTGCCAGCAGCTTAGACTCCTCTACCACCTACGAGCAGTACTTC.

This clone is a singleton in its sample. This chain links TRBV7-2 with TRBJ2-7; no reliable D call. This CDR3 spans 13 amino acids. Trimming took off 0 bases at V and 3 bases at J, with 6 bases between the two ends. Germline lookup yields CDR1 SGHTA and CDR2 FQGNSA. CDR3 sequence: CASSLAPVYEQYF. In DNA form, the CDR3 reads TGTGCCAGCAGCTTAGCCCCGGTCTACGAGCAGTACTTC.

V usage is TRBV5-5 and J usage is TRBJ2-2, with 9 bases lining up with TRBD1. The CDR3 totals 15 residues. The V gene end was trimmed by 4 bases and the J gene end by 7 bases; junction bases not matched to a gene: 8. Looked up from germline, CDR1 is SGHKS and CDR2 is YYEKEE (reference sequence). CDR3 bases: TGTGCCAGCAGCATAATGACAGGGGGAGACGGGGAGCTGTTTTTT. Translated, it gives CASSIMTGGDGELFF.

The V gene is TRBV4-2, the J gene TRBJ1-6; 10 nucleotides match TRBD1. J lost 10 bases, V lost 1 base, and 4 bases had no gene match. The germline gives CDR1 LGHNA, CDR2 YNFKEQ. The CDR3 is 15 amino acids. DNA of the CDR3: TGTGCCAGCAGCCAAGTGGGGGACAGGGGATCACCCCTCCACTTT. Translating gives CASSQVGDRGSPLHF.

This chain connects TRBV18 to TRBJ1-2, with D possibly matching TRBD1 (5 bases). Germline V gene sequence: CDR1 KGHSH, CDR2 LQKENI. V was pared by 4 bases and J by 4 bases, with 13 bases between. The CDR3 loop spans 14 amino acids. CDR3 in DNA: TGTGCCAGCTCACTCGACAGAGGACCCTATGGCTACACCTTC. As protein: CASSLDRGPYGYTF. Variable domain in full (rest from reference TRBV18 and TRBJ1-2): NAGVMQNPRHLVRRRGQEARLRCSPMKGHSHVYWYRQLPEEGLKFMVYLQKENIIDESGMPKERFSAEFPKEGPSILRIQQVVRGDSAAYFCASSLDRGPYGYTFGSGTRLTVV.

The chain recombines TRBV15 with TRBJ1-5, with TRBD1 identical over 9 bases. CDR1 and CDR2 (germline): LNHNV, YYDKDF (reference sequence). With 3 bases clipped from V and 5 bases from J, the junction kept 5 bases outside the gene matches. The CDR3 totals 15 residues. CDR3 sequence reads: CATSREDRGYQPQHF. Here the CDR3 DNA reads TGTGCCACCAGCAGGGAGGACAGGGGATATCAGCCCCAGCATTTT.

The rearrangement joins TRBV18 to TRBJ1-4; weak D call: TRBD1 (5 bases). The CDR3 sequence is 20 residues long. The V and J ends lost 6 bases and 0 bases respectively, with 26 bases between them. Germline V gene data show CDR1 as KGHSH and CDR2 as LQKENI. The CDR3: CASSLQGPSSIPATNEKLFF. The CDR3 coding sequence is TGTGCCAGCTCGCTCCAGGGCCCCTCATCCATTCCCGCAACTAATGAAAAACTGTTTTTT.

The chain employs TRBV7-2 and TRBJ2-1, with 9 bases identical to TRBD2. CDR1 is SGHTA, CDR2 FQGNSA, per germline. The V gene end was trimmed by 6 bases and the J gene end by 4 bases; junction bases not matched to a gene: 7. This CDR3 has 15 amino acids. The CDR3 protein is CASRRGGGPYNEQFF. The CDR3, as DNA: TGTGCCAGCAGGCGGGGGGGAGGGCCTTACAATGAGCAGTTCTTC. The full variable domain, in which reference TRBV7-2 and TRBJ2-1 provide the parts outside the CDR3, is GAGVSQSPSNKVTEKGKDVELRCDPISGHTALYWYRQSLGQGLEFLIYFQGNSAPDKSGLPSDRFSAERTGGSVSTLTIQRTQQEDSAVYLCASRRGGGPYNEQFFGPGTRLTVL.

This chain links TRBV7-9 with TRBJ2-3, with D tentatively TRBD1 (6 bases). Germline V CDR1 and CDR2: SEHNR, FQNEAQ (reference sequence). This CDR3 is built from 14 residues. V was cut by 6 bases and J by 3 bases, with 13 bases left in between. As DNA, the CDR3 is TGTGCCAGCAGTCCGACAGGAATTACAGATACGCAGTATTTT. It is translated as CASSPTGITDTQYF.

DNA for the CDR3: TGTGCCAGCAGCCCCGCTAGCGCCTACGAGCAGTACTTC. Protein sequence: CASSPASAYEQYF. The V call is TRBV4-2, the J call TRBJ2-7; perhaps TRBD2 as D (6 bases). Germline V gives CDR1 LGHNA, CDR2 YNFKEQ. CDR3 size: 13 residues. Trimming removed 4 bases at V and 2 bases at J, with 9 bases between.

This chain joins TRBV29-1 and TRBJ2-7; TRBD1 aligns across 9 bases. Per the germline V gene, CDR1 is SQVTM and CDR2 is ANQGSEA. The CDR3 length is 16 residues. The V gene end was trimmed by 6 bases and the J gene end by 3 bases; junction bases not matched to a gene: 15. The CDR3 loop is CSVGSHPGQGSYEQYF. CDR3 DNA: TGCAGCGTGGGCTCACACCCGGGACAGGGAAGCTACGAGCAGTACTTC.

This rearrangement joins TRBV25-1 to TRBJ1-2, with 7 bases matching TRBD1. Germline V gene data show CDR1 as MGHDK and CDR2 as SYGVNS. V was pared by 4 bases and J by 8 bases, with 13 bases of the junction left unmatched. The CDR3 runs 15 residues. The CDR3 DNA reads TGTGCCAGCAGTGTCGGGACAGTCAGCCCCTCGGGCTACACCTTC. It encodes CASSVGTVSPSGYTF.

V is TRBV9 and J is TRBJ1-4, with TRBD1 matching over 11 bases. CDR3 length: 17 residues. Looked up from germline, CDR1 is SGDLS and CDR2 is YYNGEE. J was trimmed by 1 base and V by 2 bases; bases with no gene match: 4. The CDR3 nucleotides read TGTGCCAGCAGCGTTGGACAGGGGGCAGGAACTAATGAAAAACTGTTTTTT. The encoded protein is CASSVGQGAGTNEKLFF. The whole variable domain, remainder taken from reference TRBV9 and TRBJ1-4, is DSGVTQTPKHLITATGQRVTLRCSPRSGDLSVYWYQQSLDQGLQFLIQYYNGEERAKGNILERFSAQQFPDLHSELNLSSLELGDSALYFCASSVGQGAGTNEKLFFGSGTQLSVL.

This CDR3 reads CASSIPLTGIQRNTIYF. In nucleotides, the CDR3 is TGTGCCAGCAGTATCCCCCTGACAGGGATTCAAAGAAACACCATATATTTT. V gene TRBV2 combines with J gene TRBJ1-3; TRBD1 aligns across 7 bases. V lost 5 bases and J lost 5; bases outside the gene matches: 15. CDR1 is SNHLY and CDR2 is FYNNEI in the germline V gene. CDR3 size: 17 residues.

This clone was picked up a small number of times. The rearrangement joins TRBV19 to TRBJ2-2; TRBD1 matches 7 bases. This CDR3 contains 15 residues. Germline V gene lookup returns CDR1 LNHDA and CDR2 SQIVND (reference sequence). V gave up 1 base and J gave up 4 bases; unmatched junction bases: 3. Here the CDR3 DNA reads TGTGCCAGTAGTATAGTGACAGGGTCCACCGGGGAGCTGTTTTTT. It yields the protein CASSIVTGSTGELFF.

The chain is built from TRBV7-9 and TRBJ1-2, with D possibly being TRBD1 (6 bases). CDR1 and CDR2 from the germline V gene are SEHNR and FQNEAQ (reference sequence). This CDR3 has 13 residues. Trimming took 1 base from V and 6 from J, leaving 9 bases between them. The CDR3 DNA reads TGTGCCAGCAGCTTAGGGGCAGGGGATGGCTACACCTTC. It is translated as CASSLGAGDGYTF.

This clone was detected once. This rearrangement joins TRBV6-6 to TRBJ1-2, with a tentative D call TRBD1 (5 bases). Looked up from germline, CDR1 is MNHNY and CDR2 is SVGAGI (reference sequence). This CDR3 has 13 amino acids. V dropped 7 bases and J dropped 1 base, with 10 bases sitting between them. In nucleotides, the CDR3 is TGTGCCAGCAATCCAGGGTTTAACTATGGCTACACCTTC. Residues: CASNPGFNYGYTF.

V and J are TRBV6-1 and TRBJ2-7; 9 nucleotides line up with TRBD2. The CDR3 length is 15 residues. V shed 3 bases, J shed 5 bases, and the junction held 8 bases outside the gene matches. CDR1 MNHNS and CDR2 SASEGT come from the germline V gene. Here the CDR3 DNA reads TGTGCCAGCAGTGAGATCGCGGGAGGGCCGGACGAGCAGTACTTC. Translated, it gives CASSEIAGGPDEQYF.

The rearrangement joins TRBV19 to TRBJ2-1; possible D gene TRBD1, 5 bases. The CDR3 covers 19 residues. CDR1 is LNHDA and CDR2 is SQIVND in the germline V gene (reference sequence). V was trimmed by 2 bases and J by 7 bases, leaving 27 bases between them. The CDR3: CASSIPVSRWGRLTNEQFF. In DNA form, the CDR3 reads TGTGCCAGTAGTATACCGGTATCGAGGTGGGGCAGATTAACGAATGAGCAGTTCTTC. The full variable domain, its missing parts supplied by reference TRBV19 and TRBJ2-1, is DGGITQSPKYLFRKEGQNVTLSCEQNLNHDAMYWYRQDPGQGLRLIYYSQIVNDFQKGDIAEGYSVSREKKESFPLTVTSAQKNPTAFYLCASSIPVSRWGRLTNEQFFGPGTRLTVL.

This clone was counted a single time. CDR3 region: CASSLVTGGVEKLFF. CDR3 sequence (DNA): TGTGCCAGCAGTCTTGTAACGGGGGGGGTGGAAAAACTGTTTTTT. The chain links TRBV28 to TRBJ1-4, with D possibly being TRBD1 (5 bases). The CDR3 has 15 amino acids. With 5 bases removed from V and 8 bases from J, the gap between germline ends came to 18 bases. Germline V gene sequence: CDR1 MDHEN, CDR2 SYDVKM.

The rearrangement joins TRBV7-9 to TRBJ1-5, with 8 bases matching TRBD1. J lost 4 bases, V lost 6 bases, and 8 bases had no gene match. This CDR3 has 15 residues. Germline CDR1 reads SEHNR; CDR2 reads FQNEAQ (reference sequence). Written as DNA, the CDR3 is TGTGCCAGCAGTCTTTCAGGGGGCGCGAATCAGCCCCAGCATTTT. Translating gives CASSLSGGANQPQHF.

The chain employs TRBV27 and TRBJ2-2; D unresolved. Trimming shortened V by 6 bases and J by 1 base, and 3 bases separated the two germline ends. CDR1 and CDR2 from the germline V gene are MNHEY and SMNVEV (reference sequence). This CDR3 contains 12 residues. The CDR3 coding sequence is TGTGCCAGCAGACAGAACACCGGGGAGCTGTTTTTT. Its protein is CASRQNTGELFF.

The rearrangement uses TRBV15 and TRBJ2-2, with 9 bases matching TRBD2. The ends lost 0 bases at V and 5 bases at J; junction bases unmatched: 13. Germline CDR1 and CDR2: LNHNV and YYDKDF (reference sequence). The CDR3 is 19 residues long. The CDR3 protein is CATSREVESAGGWTGELFF. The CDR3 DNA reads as TGTGCCACCAGCAGAGAAGTAGAAAGTGCGGGAGGGTGGACCGGGGAGCTGTTTTTT.

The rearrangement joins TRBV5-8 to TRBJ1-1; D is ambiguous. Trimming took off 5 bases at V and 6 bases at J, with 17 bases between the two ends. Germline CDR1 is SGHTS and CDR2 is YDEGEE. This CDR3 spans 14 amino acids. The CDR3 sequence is CASRRTNREAEAFF. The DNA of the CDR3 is TGTGCCAGCAGGAGGACGAATCGGGAAGCTGAAGCTTTCTTT.

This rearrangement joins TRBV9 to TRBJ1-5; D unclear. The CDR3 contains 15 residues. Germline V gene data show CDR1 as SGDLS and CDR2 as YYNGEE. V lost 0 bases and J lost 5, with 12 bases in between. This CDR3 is CASSVGGSGYQPQHF. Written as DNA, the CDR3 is TGTGCCAGCAGCGTAGGGGGATCGGGGTATCAGCCCCAGCATTTT. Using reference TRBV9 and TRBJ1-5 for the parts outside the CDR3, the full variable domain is DSGVTQTPKHLITATGQRVTLRCSPRSGDLSVYWYQQSLDQGLQFLIQYYNGEERAKGNILERFSAQQFPDLHSELNLSSLELGDSALYFCASSVGGSGYQPQHFGDGTRLSIL.